This paragraph covers one T cell receptor beta chain sequence. Its antigen is not yet known. No much larger clone is present one base from it, and per-base qualities are unavailable. V and J are truncated by 6 bases and 2 bases respectively, leaving an intervening sequence of 3 bases. CDR1 and CDR2 are drawn from the germline V gene: MGHDK, SYGVNS. From the cysteine through the phenylalanine, the CDR3 covers 11 amino acids. Only the CDR3 region is kept as DNA, spanning 33 bases read in frame from base 1. Each donor gave one peripheral blood draw, averaging roughly 120 mL, which was collected into heparinised tubes. A BD FACSAria II was used to sort naive, central memory, regulatory and stem cell-like memory CD4+ T cells with a panel that included CD45RO, CCR7, CD25, CD127, CD95 and CD27. A purity above 98% was achieved for all sorted populations. PBMCs were isolated immediately by Lymphoprep density gradient centrifugation and stained directly without culture. So that batch effects would be minimized, each experiment stained and sorted samples in pairs, pairing one healthy donor with one patient.

The sample is drawn from a study of beta chain features in type 1 diabetes (dated by TCRdb to the late 2010s). A note on the overall study: No differences in mean age, gender distribution, total cell number or subset yield were found between patients and healthy donors. A total of roughly 100 million sorted cells were examined across all samples, and RNA yield correlated strongly with the number of cells per subset. The study compared the TCRB repertoires of sorted circulating CD4+ T cell subsets in recently diagnosed type 1 diabetes patients with those in matched healthy donors. Whereas all 28 donors provided naive and central memory subsets, regulatory and stem cell-like memory subsets were isolated from just 8 patients and about 8 healthy donors.

The High Capacity cDNA Reverse Transcription Kit was used to reverse transcribe all of the isolated RNA, meaning that expressed TCRB transcripts were what got sequenced. Deep immunoSEQ sequencing was applied to naive, central memory and regulatory T cell samples, giving an average of about 3.57 million total reads per sample. Sorted cells were lysed in RLT buffer, and RNA was extracted using DNase-treated RNeasy Micro or Mini kits according to cell number. Each cell subset was processed on its own to prevent cross-contamination, while patient and healthy donor samples were processed together. TCRB sequences were amplified from cDNA with the immunoSEQ multiplex PCR, producing 87-bp fragments spanning the CDR3 region. Sequencing of the amplicons was performed on the Illumina HiSeq platform. In the source study's methods: PCR bias was corrected computationally using synthetic template baselines, and reads within Hamming distance 2 were collapsed, with unmergeable singletons discarded. Reads were aligned against IMGT to assign V, D and J genes, CDR3 length and insertions or deletions at six rearrangement sites. Within each subset, clonotype counts were normalized to the number of sorted cells before true diversity and Gini coefficients were calculated with the tcR R package. The overlap coefficient, calculated on TCRB nucleotide sequences, was used to measure repertoire sharing. As a proxy for the pre-selection repertoire, out-of-frame TCRB sequences from naive cells were analyzed. Drawn from immuneACCESS, this table holds only the in-frame rearrangements with V and J called that TCRdb kept. Clones are partly lost; checked studies trace under half to an unresolved V gene and leave the rest unexplained. Clone size and V and J calls were adopted from that table, with D and trimming inferred from the DNA. In all, the sample holds approximately 270,000 clones, and roughly 13% of those were seen once. The top ten clones comprise less than 0.02% of the sample.

Overall results and qualifications from the work: In all four CD4+ subsets, TCRB CDR3 length was moderately but significantly shorter in type 1 diabetes patients. Naive, central memory and regulatory TCRB repertoires appeared more similar among patients than among healthy donors. Because cDNA rather than genomic DNA was sequenced, highly expressing activated cells could have been over-represented, although no difference in activation and CD3 levels was found between groups. Shorter templates might be favored by PCR, yet because patient and control samples were amplified and corrected together, any such skew would affect both groups equally. Patients with type 1 diabetes made fewer insertions and deleted more nucleotides at VDJ recombination sites, implying thymic rearrangement abnormalities. HLA sub-analyses involved small numbers of individuals, so any influence of HLA type on TCRB rearrangement remained unresolved.

The TCR sequence derives from a man in his thirties or forties with type 1 diabetes. Sequences were obtained from naive CD4+ T cells from blood. Interpreted using the paper, the cell subset or site label stands for: true naive CD4+ T cells. This chain joins TRBV25-1 to TRBJ2-3, with no confidently assigned D gene. The CDR3 reads as follows: CASSHTDTQYF. The sequence in DNA is TGTGCCAGCAGCCACACAGATACGCAGTATTTT.